The 6 T cell receptor beta chains in this list originate from one sample, sequenced in a study of cytomegalovirus exposure and HLA in healthy donors. It was with 60 Vbeta and 13 Jbeta primers that the PCR ran. TCRdb's copy holds only in-frame clones and misses some; the assay was immunoSEQ multiplex PCR. The table lists 95,000 to 130,000 clones, roughly 9.9% of them singletons, with roughly 3% in the top ten. Sequenced input: PBMCs. These receptors were taken from a man under 40 in good health and CMV-seronegative.

This clone was found a few times. This chain uses TRBV6-5 with TRBJ1-5; no firm D call. Per germline, CDR1 MNHEY and CDR2 SVGAGI. V lost 7 bases, J lost 7 bases, and 5 bases lay in between. The CDR3 is made up of 10 amino acids. In DNA form, the CDR3 reads TGTGCCAGCACGGGGCAGCCCCAGCATTTT. Translated: CASTGQPQHF.

J is TRBJ1-4 and V is TRBV7-3; 7 bases are a match to TRBD1. This CDR3 contains 15 residues. Germline V gives CDR1 SGHTA, CDR2 FQGTGA. Trimming at V came to 5 bases and at J to 6 bases, leaving 9 bases not matched to a gene. CDR3 sequence: CASSRQGRIDEKLFF. The CDR3 nucleotides read TGTGCCAGCAGCCGACAGGGCAGGATTGATGAAAAACTGTTTTTT.

The CDR3, as DNA: TGTGCCAGTAGTATATGGGGGGGGAACACTGAAGCTTTCTTT. Encoded protein: CASSIWGGNTEAFF. The rearrangement uses TRBV19 and TRBJ1-1, with a tentative D call TRBD1 (5 bases). Germline values: CDR1 LNHDA, CDR2 SQIVND (reference sequence). The CDR3 loop spans 14 amino acids. Deletions cut 2 bases from V and 1 base from J, with 8 bases between.

This chain connects TRBV7-8 to TRBJ2-5, with D tentatively TRBD1 (6 bases). There are 16 residues in the CDR3. V was shortened by 1 base and J by 4 bases, with 16 bases between the two germline ends. Germline V gene sequence: CDR1 SGHVS, CDR2 FQNEAQ. The CDR3 spells CASSLGGLIRGETQYF. The CDR3 nucleotides read TGTGCCAGCAGCTTAGGGGGTTTGATCAGGGGAGAGACCCAGTACTTC.

This clone came up a few times. The chain links TRBV2 to TRBJ2-5; 9 bases align to TRBD2. The CDR3 contains 16 residues. Germline assignment: CDR1 SNHLY and CDR2 FYNNEI. V gave up 1 base and J gave up 5 bases; unmatched junction bases: 8. The CDR3 coding sequence is TGTGCCAGCAGTGAAGGGTTGCGGGGGGGCGGGGAGACCCAGTACTTC. Translating gives CASSEGLRGGGETQYF. Using reference TRBV2 and TRBJ2-5 for the parts outside the CDR3, the full variable domain is EPEVTQTPSHQVTQMGQEVILRCVPISNHLYFYWYRQILGQKVEFLVSFYNNEISEKSEIFDDQFSVERPDGSNFTLKIRSTKLEDSAMYFCASSEGLRGGGETQYFGPGTRLLVL.

J is TRBJ2-7 and V is TRBV4-1, with TRBD2 matching 8 bases. In germline, CDR1 is MGHRA, CDR2 YSYEKL. This CDR3 comprises 15 residues. J was trimmed by 2 bases and V by 2 bases; bases with no gene match: 5. CDR3 protein: CASSQSAGVAYEQYF. The CDR3 nucleotides are TGCGCCAGCAGCCAATCAGCGGGAGTCGCCTACGAGCAGTACTTC.